This T cell receptor beta chain was retrieved from a study of T cells in Graves' hyperthyroidism and ophthalmopathy. There are a few counts of this clonotype. CDR3 size: 16 residues. V gave up 4 bases and J gave up 3 bases; unmatched junction bases: 8. What was amplified from RNA transcripts were TCR beta CDR3 regions. RT-PCR in the first round (using the HTBI primer set) targeted the TCR CDR3. TCRdb independently ran MiXCR on the multiplex PCR reads; one entry per CDR3 protein. The sample lists a few hundred thousand distinct CDR3 sequences, 13% to 15% occurring once. Source material for PBMCs was over 7.5 ml fresh peripheral blood.

The source of this sequence is a woman in her 40s with Graves' hyperthyroidism that later progressed to Graves' ophthalmopathy. The chain couples TRBV5-7 to TRBJ2-1, with 9 bases that match TRBD1. TRBV5-7 carries the ORF label, with uncertain function. The sequencing input was blood. CDR3 nucleotide sequence: TGTGCCAGCAGCCCTTATGGGGACAGGGACTACAATGAGCAGTTCTTC. This codes for CASSPYGDRDYNEQFF.